Listed below are T cell receptor beta chains from one sample, sequenced in a study of T cells in localized non-small cell lung cancer. Sequenced by immunoSEQ multiplex PCR; TCRdb stores in-frame clones only, minus some. The table has 600 to 650 clones, under 30% seen once. The sequencing used lung tumor tissue, collected before any cancer treatment. Receptors originate from a woman aged 40-69 years with stage III lung adenocarcinoma. CDR3s include the opening cysteine and the closing phenylalanine or tryptophan. A D gene is named only where the DNA matches it firmly. Clone size appears in some rows only: once, few, many, or a class for an expanded clone.

D gene: TRBD1
V gene: TRBV30
J gene: TRBJ2-3
clone size: few
CDR3 protein: CAWSPTGQGFTDTQYF
CDR3 DNA: TGTGCCTGGAGTCCTACGGGACAGGGATTCACAGATACGCAGTATTTT

D gene: -
V gene: TRBV6-8
J gene: TRBJ2-7
clone size: few
CDR3 protein: CASSQQDSSSEQYF
CDR3 DNA: TGTGCCAGCAGTCAACAGGATTCCTCCTCCGAGCAGTACTTC

D gene: -
V gene: TRBV30
J gene: TRBJ2-5
clone size: few
CDR3 protein: CAWRDLGPETQYF
CDR3 DNA: TGTGCCTGGAGGGACCTAGGCCCAGAGACCCAGTACTTC

D gene: TRBD2
V gene: TRBV11-3
J gene: TRBJ2-1
clone size: large
CDR3 protein: CASSFYYSSGNEQFF
CDR3 DNA: TGTGCCAGCAGCTTCTATTACTCTAGCGGAAATGAGCAGTTCTTC

D gene: TRBD1
V gene: TRBV6-7
J gene: TRBJ2-1
clone size: few
CDR3 protein: CASSAGQGGLGDEQFF
CDR3 DNA: TGTGCCAGCAGTGCGGGACAGGGGGGCCTAGGGGATGAGCAGTTCTTC

D gene: -
V gene: TRBV30
J gene: TRBJ1-5
clone size: -
CDR3 protein: CAWSVGHLNQPQHF
CDR3 DNA: TGTGCCTGGAGTGTAGGACACCTCAATCAGCCCCAGCATTTT

D gene: -
V gene: TRBV19
J gene: TRBJ1-5
clone size: -
CDR3 protein: CASSIRQVTYSNQPQHF
CDR3 DNA: TGTGCCAGTAGTATCCGTCAGGTGACTTATAGCAATCAGCCCCAGCATTTT

D gene: -
V gene: TRBV28
J gene: TRBJ2-7
clone size: -
CDR3 protein: CASWARDINYEQYF
CDR3 DNA: TGTGCCAGCTGGGCCCGGGACATTAACTACGAGCAGTACTTC

D gene: TRBD1
V gene: TRBV9
J gene: TRBJ2-6
clone size: large
CDR3 protein: CASIGTGGNIVSGANVLTF
CDR3 DNA: TGTGCCAGCATCGGAACAGGGGGCAATATCGTCTCTGGGGCCAACGTCCTGACTTTC

D gene: -
V gene: TRBV18
J gene: TRBJ2-5
clone size: -
CDR3 protein: CASSPTAGETQYF
CDR3 DNA: TGTGCCAGCTCACCAACGGCCGGCGAGACCCAGTACTTC

D gene: TRBD1
V gene: TRBV30
J gene: TRBJ1-1
clone size: -
CDR3 protein: CAWSQGQIDTEAFF
CDR3 DNA: TGTGCCTGGAGTCAGGGACAGATAGACACTGAAGCTTTCTTT

D gene: TRBD2
V gene: TRBV11-3
J gene: TRBJ2-7
clone size: few
CDR3 protein: CASSLGLASSYEQYF
CDR3 DNA: TGTGCCAGCAGCTTAGGACTAGCGAGCTCCTACGAGCAGTACTTC

D gene: TRBD1
V gene: TRBV6-8
J gene: TRBJ1-5
clone size: -
CDR3 protein: CASSQGTAPDQPQHF
CDR3 DNA: TGTGCCAGCAGCCAGGGGACAGCTCCCGATCAGCCCCAGCATTTT